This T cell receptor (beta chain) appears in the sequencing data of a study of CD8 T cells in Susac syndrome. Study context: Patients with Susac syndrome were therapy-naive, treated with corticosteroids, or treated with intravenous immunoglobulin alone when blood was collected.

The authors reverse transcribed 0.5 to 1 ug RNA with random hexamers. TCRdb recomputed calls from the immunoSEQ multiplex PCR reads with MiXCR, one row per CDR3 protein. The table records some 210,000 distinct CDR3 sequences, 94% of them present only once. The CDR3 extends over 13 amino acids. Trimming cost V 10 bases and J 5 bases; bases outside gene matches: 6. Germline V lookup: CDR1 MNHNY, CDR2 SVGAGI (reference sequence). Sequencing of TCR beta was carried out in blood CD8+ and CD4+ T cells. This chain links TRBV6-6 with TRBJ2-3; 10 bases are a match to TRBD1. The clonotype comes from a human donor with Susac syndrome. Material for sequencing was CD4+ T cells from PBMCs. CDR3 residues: CATTGGVGDTQYF. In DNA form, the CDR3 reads TGTGCCACGACAGGGGGCGTTGGAGATACGCAGTATTTT.